The 20 T cell receptor beta chains given below trace back to one sample, sequenced in a study of cytotoxic CD8 clonotypes in ibrutinib-treated CLL (dated by TCRdb to the early 2020s). What the time point label conveys for this sample: 20 to 25 months on ibrutinib. Preparation of the library involved the immunoSEQ multiplex PCR assay. Here the immuneACCESS table is served through TCRdb, limited to in-frame sequences with V and J called. Missing clones are a known gap in these copies; in checked studies unresolved V genes cover under half, and the rest lacks a known reason. This sample comprises hundreds of thousands of clones, less than 75% of them detected only once. Clones ranked in the top ten supply approximately 15% of the sample. The specimen comprised PBMCs, sampled after 24 months of ibrutinib treatment. These receptors were collected from a human donor with chronic lymphocytic leukemia.

The chain links TRBV7-2 to TRBJ1-3, with 7 bases matching TRBD1. Trimming at V came to 5 bases and at J to 3 bases, leaving 10 bases not matched to a gene. This CDR3 comprises 16 residues. The V gene's germline CDR1 is SGHTA and CDR2 FQGNSA. CDR3 bases: TGTGCCAGCAGCCCCGCAGGGGGGGCTTTTGGAAACACCATATATTTT. It is translated as CASSPAGGAFGNTIYF.

The CDR3: CASSLDSPFRQGNSYEQYF. DNA of the CDR3: TGTGCCAGCAGCTTAGACTCCCCGTTCCGGCAGGGGAACTCCTACGAGCAGTACTTC. J is TRBJ2-7 and V is TRBV11-2; D may be TRBD1 (6 bases). V was clipped by 0 bases and J by 0 bases, with 21 bases between them. CDR1 and CDR2 (germline): SGHAT, FQNNGV. CDR3 size: 19 residues.

The chain carries TRBV14 and TRBJ1-1; tentative D call: TRBD1 (5 bases). Germline CDR1 reads SGHDN; CDR2 reads FVKESK. CDR3 length: 14 residues. V lost 3 bases and J 2 bases, leaving 10 bases between the germline ends. The CDR3 nucleotides read TGTGCCAGCAGCCAGTGGCAGGGTAACACTGAAGCTTTCTTT. Its protein product is CASSQWQGNTEAFF.

The rearrangement links TRBV9 to TRBJ1-3; no clear D. Germline-derived CDR1 and CDR2 are SGDLS and YYNGEE. CDR3 length equals 15 residues. Trimming pared 4 bases from V and 9 bases from J, leaving 20 bases between. In DNA, the CDR3 is TGTGCCAGCAGCATCCACAGCGGCTCAGGAGTCACCATATATTTT. As protein: CASSIHSGSGVTIYF.

The chain recombines TRBV30 with TRBJ1-1; a possible D gene is TRBD1 (5 bases). Per the germline V gene, CDR1 is GTSNPN and CDR2 is SVGIG (reference sequence). This CDR3 spans 12 amino acids. Trimming removed 8 bases from V and 3 bases from J, with 13 bases in between. CDR3 nucleotide sequence: TGTGCCCTTGGGGCTAGCTACACTGAAGCTTTCTTT. It yields the protein CALGASYTEAFF.

V gene TRBV7-9 combines with J gene TRBJ1-1, with D perhaps TRBD1 (5 bases). This CDR3 has 13 residues. With 5 bases removed from V and 6 bases from J, the gap between germline ends came to 13 bases. Germline V gene lookup returns CDR1 SEHNR and CDR2 FQNEAQ (reference sequence). CDR3 DNA: TGTGCCAGCAGCCAAGAATGGGGCGCTGAAGCTTTCTTT. Translation: CASSQEWGAEAFF. Looking up the rest from reference TRBV7-9 and TRBJ1-1 gives the full variable domain: DTGVSQNPRHKITKRGQNVTFRCDPISEHNRLYWYRQTLGQGPEFLTYFQNEAQLEKSRLLSDRFSAERPKGSFSTLEIQRTEQGDSAMYLCASSQEWGAEAFFGQGTRLTVV.

This chain uses TRBV5-1 with TRBJ2-1; 13 nucleotides align to TRBD2. Trimming took 5 bases from V and 4 from J; bases not matched to a gene: 6. The CDR3 contains 16 residues. Germline V lookup: CDR1 SGHRS, CDR2 YFSETQ. The chain's CDR3 is CASSSGLAGVYNEQFF. CDR3 nucleotide sequence: TGCGCCAGCAGTTCAGGACTAGCGGGAGTTTACAATGAGCAGTTCTTC.

V is TRBV13 and J is TRBJ2-6; D possibly corresponds to TRBD2 (6 bases). The CDR3 covers 16 residues. Germline loops: CDR1 PRHDT, CDR2 FYEKMQ (reference sequence). Trimming stripped 7 bases from V and 1 base from J, with 14 bases between. The CDR3 is CASIPRGKSGANVLTF. The CDR3 coding sequence is TGTGCCAGCATACCACGGGGGAAGTCTGGGGCCAACGTCCTGACTTTC. The variable domain in full, with the rest retrieved from reference TRBV13 and TRBJ2-6, is AAGVIQSPRHLIKEKRETATLKCYPIPRHDTVYWYQQGPGQDPQFLISFYEKMQSDKGSIPDRFSAQQFSDYHSELNMSSLELGDSALYFCASIPRGKSGANVLTFGAGSRLTVL.

The chain employs TRBV7-6 and TRBJ2-7, with no clear D. The CDR3 runs 14 residues. Trimming took off 0 bases at V and 5 bases at J, with 11 bases between the two ends. The V gene's germline CDR1 is SGHVS and CDR2 FNYEAQ. For the CDR3, the DNA is TGTGCCAGCAGCTTAGCTGGAACCTTCCACGAGCAGTACTTC. Amino acids: CASSLAGTFHEQYF.

With regard to this clone: This sample also contains other DNA sequences that code for the same CDR3. The V and J genes are TRBV29-1 and TRBJ2-7; D might be TRBD1 (5 bases). Trimming pared 1 base from V and 3 bases from J, leaving 7 bases between. Germline loops: CDR1 SQVTM, CDR2 ANQGSEA. The CDR3 covers 12 residues. CDR3 amino acids: CSVEVQDYEQYF. For the CDR3, the DNA is TGCAGCGTTGAAGTACAGGACTACGAGCAGTACTTC.

This rearrangement joins TRBV27 to TRBJ2-2; D not resolved. Germline CDR1 reads MNHEY; CDR2 reads SMNVEV (reference sequence). The CDR3 spans 13 residues. Trimming cost V 0 bases and J 1 base, with 0 bases left between them. Here the CDR3 DNA reads TGTGCCAGCAGTTTATCGAACACCGGGGAGCTGTTTTTT. It encodes CASSLSNTGELFF.

The genes are TRBV19 and TRBJ2-1; 10 positions match TRBD2. Per the germline V gene, CDR1 is LNHDA and CDR2 is SQIVND (reference sequence). The CDR3 is made up of 17 amino acids. The junction had 15 bases not matched to a gene; V was cut back by 4 bases and J by 9 bases. The DNA for the CDR3 is TGTGCCAGTAGTAATCGATACCCGCTAGCGGGAGTGATTGAGCAGTTCTTC. It encodes CASSNRYPLAGVIEQFF.

The chain employs TRBV27 and TRBJ1-5; the D gene is possibly TRBD1 (5 bases). Between the trimmed V and J ends, which lost 1 base and 8 bases, there was a span of 12 bases. The CDR3 runs to 14 residues. Germline CDR1 and CDR2: MNHEY and SMNVEV (reference sequence). CDR3 amino acids: CASSLFRDSEPQHF. The CDR3 DNA sequence: TGTGCCAGCAGTTTATTCAGGGACTCAGAGCCCCAGCATTTT.

This chain uses TRBV6-5 with TRBJ1-2, with D unresolved. Germline loops: CDR1 MNHEY, CDR2 SVGAGI. V was cut by 2 bases and J by 5 bases, with 12 bases left in between. The CDR3 runs to 14 residues. The CDR3 coding sequence is TGTGCCAGCAGTTACCTCAGAGGTCCTTATGGCTACACCTTC. Translating it yields CASSYLRGPYGYTF.

This clone was recorded a few times. The J gene is TRBJ1-5, the V gene TRBV9, with D tentatively TRBD1 (5 bases). The CDR3 has 15 residues. V lost 2 bases to trimming and J lost 9 bases, with 18 bases between them. The germline CDR1 and CDR2 sequences are SGDLS and YYNGEE. The CDR3 reads CASSVSGLSGSPQHF. The CDR3 DNA follows: TGTGCCAGCAGCGTTAGCGGCCTTTCAGGGTCGCCCCAGCATTTT.

The DNA of the CDR3 is TGTGCCAGCAGCGTAGCGCGGGCTAGCGGGAGTGGTGAGCAGTTCTTC. Protein sequence: CASSVARASGSGEQFF. This sequence joins TRBV9 and TRBJ2-1; 10 bases are a match to TRBD2. There are 16 residues in the CDR3. The germline V gene encodes CDR1 SGDLS and CDR2 YYNGEE. V lost 0 bases to trimming and J lost 9 bases; unmatched junction nucleotides: 9.

This clone occurred a few times. The rearrangement uses TRBV29-1 and TRBJ2-1; 7 bases map to TRBD1. V was clipped by 8 bases and J by 2 bases; unmatched bases: 6. Germline V gene data show CDR1 as SQVTM and CDR2 as ANQGSEA. The CDR3 covers 13 residues. CDR3 nucleotide sequence: TGCAGCTCCAGGACAGGCCCCTACAATGAGCAGTTCTTC. Translated: CSSRTGPYNEQFF.

The chain links TRBV7-3 to TRBJ2-5; D gene unclear. The germline CDR1 and CDR2 sequences are SGHTA and FQGTGA. V gave up 0 bases and J gave up 3 bases, with 5 bases separating them. This CDR3 region has 13 residues. The CDR3 DNA is TGTGCCAGCAGCTTAACAAGGGAAGAGACCCAGTACTTC. Translation: CASSLTREETQYF.

J is TRBJ2-7 and V is TRBV5-1; 7 nucleotides match TRBD1. Trimming removed 0 bases from V and 1 base from J; junction bases left unmatched: 7. CDR3 length: 16 residues. Germline V gene data show CDR1 as SGHRS and CDR2 as YFSETQ. The CDR3 DNA follows: TGCGCCAGCAGCTTGGATAAAACGGGACAGTCCTACGAGCAGTACTTC. Protein product: CASSLDKTGQSYEQYF.

CDR3 DNA: TGTGCCAGCACCTTCACGGATGCCTATAGCAATCAGCCCCAGCATTTT. Amino acids: CASTFTDAYSNQPQHF. The V call is TRBV6-6, the J call TRBJ1-5, with D unresolved. The CDR3 has 16 amino acids. Germline CDR1 is MNHNY and CDR2 is SVGAGI (reference sequence). V was shortened by 7 bases and J by 0 bases, with 16 bases between the two germline ends.